Given below is one T cell receptor (beta chain) in context. The antigen is undetermined. The sample comes from a study of radiotherapy plus CTLA-4 blockade in lung cancer. Assay: immunoSEQ multiplex PCR; the TCRdb copy retains only in-frame clones and omits some. The sample has more than 40,000 clones; less than 85% are singletons. Germline V gene lookup returns CDR1 SGHTS and CDR2 YDEGEE. V was cut by 3 bases and J by 2 bases, with 8 bases left in between. This CDR3 spans 13 amino acids. Findings and limits, study-wide: Clones of tumor-derived TCRs expanded in blood after radiotherapy plus ipilimumab. Reported findings show early blood T cell clone dynamics, with interferon-beta, best predicted response.

The rearrangement joins TRBV5-8 to TRBJ1-1; maybe TRBD1 (5 bases). The sample consisted of peripheral blood, taken from a patient treated with radiotherapy plus ipilimumab. This TCR was sampled from a human donor with non-small cell lung cancer who had stable disease on radiotherapy plus ipilimumab. The CDR3 DNA is TGTGCCAGCAGCTCGACAGTAAACACTGAAGCTTTCTTT. Translating gives CASSSTVNTEAFF.